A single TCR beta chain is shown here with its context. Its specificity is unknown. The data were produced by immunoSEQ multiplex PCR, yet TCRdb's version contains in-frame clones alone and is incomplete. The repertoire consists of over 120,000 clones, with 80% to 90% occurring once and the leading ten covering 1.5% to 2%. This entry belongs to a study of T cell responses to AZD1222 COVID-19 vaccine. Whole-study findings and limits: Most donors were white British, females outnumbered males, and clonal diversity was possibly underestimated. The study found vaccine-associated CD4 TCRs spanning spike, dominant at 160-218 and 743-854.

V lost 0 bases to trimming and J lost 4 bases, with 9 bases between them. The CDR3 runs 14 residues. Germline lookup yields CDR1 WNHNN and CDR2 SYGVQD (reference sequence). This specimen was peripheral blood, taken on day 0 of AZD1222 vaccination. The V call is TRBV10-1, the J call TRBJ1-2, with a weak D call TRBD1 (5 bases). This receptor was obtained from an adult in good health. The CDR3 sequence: CASSESGRAYGYTF. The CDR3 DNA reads TGCGCCAGCAGTGAGTCCGGCAGGGCCTATGGCTACACCTTC.